The 2 T cell receptor beta chains given below trace back to one sample, sequenced in a study of blood T cell repertoires in COVID-19. Sequencing was performed with immunoSEQ multiplex PCR; in TCRdb, only in-frame clones are kept and a portion is missing. This table holds 100,000 or so clones, about three quarters found once. Sequenced material: peripheral blood. All receptors derive from a man at least 80 years old with acute or convalescent COVID-19.

CDR3 DNA sequence: TGTGCCAGCAGCGTAAACAGGGGGCATGAGACGCAGTATTTT. Protein product: CASSVNRGHETQYF. This chain connects TRBV9 to TRBJ2-3, with 9 positions matching TRBD1. This CDR3 comprises 14 residues. Trimming removed 1 base from V and 9 bases from J; junction bases left unmatched: 6. Germline V gene lookup returns CDR1 SGDLS and CDR2 YYNGEE.

The chain has TRBV7-3 and TRBJ2-1; the match to TRBD2 covers 10 bases. This CDR3 comprises 14 residues. V gave up 5 bases and J gave up 6 bases; unmatched junction bases: 4. Germline V CDR1 and CDR2: SGHTA, FQGTGA. The CDR3 region has the DNA TGTGCCAGCAGCCCTCTAGCGGGAGCCAATGAGCAGTTCTTC. This encodes CASSPLAGANEQFF.